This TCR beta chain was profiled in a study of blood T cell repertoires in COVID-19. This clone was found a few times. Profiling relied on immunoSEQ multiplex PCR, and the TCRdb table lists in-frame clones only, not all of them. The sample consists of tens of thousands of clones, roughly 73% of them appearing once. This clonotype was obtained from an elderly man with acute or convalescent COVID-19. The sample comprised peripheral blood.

Written as DNA, the CDR3 is TGTGCCAGCAGCTTAGCGGTGACTAGTCACGAGCAGTACTTC. This gives the protein CASSLAVTSHEQYF. This sequence joins TRBV7-8 and TRBJ2-7; possible D gene TRBD2, 6 bases. V was trimmed by 0 bases and J by 5 bases, leaving 11 bases between them. The germline V gene encodes CDR1 SGHVS and CDR2 FQNEAQ. CDR3 size: 14 residues. Filled out from reference TRBV7-8 and TRBJ2-7, the complete variable domain reads GAGVSQSPRYKVAKRGQDVALRCDPISGHVSLFWYQQALGQGPEFLTYFQNEAQLDKSGLPSDRFFAERPEGSVSTLKIQRTQQEDSAVYLCASSLAVTSHEQYFGPGTRLTVT.